Presented here are 17 T cell receptor beta chains from one specimen sequenced in a study of cytomegalovirus exposure and HLA in healthy donors. The PCR contained 60 Vbeta and 13 Jbeta primers. Profiling relied on immunoSEQ multiplex PCR, and the TCRdb table lists in-frame clones only, not all of them. This sample has tens of thousands of clones, with around 64% found just once. Input material: PBMCs. The receptors originated from a young man in good health and CMV-seronegative.

This clone was seen only once. The chain has TRBV6-1 and TRBJ1-1; perhaps TRBD1 as D (5 bases). The length of the CDR3 is 14 residues. The germline gives CDR1 MNHNS, CDR2 SASEGT. The V end lost 7 bases, the J end lost 3 bases, and 15 bases lay between the germline ends. The CDR3 region has the DNA TGTGCCAGCACACACACAGGAGGGGACACTGAAGCTTTCTTT. Translated, it gives CASTHTGGDTEAFF.

This chain uses TRBV7-2 with TRBJ1-6, with D uncertain. V lost 3 bases, J lost 7 bases, and 13 bases lay in between. The CDR3 is made up of 15 amino acids. Looked up from germline, CDR1 is SGHTA and CDR2 is FQGNSA. The CDR3: CASSFNTAGNSPLHF. DNA for the CDR3: TGTGCCAGCAGCTTTAATACAGCGGGGAATTCACCCCTCCACTTT. Full variable domain (rest looked up from reference TRBV7-2 and TRBJ1-6): GAGVSQSPSNKVTEKGKDVELRCDPISGHTALYWYRQSLGQGLEFLIYFQGNSAPDKSGLPSDRFSAERTGGSVSTLTIQRTQQEDSAVYLCASSFNTAGNSPLHFGNGTRLTVT.

This sequence joins TRBV19 and TRBJ2-1; TRBD1 aligns across 10 bases. CDR1 LNHDA and CDR2 SQIVND come from the germline V gene (reference sequence). V dropped 6 bases and J dropped 8; count of bases not matched to a gene: 10. This CDR3 is 15 amino acids long. This CDR3 is CASRVGDRGLDEQFF. The CDR3 DNA sequence: TGTGCCAGTAGGGTCGGGGACAGGGGATTGGATGAGCAGTTCTTC.

This chain uses TRBV6-5 with TRBJ1-5, with D perhaps TRBD1 (5 bases). CDR1 and CDR2 (germline): MNHEY, SVGAGI. Trimming stripped 6 bases from V and 6 bases from J, with 18 bases between. The CDR3 is 15 residues long. The chain's CDR3 is CASRQSGGTGQPQHF. CDR3 DNA sequence: TGTGCCAGCAGACAGTCGGGGGGAACGGGTCAGCCCCAGCATTTT.

The CDR3 region has the DNA TGTGCCAGCAGTGGAGGCTATGGCTACACCTTC. Encoded protein: CASSGGYGYTF. The V gene is TRBV28, the J gene TRBJ1-2; D remains ambiguous. This CDR3 is built from 11 residues. Germline CDR1 reads MDHEN; CDR2 reads SYDVKM. The V end lost 5 bases, the J end lost 4 bases, and 5 bases lay between the germline ends.

This chain joins TRBV7-3 and TRBJ2-2; D is ambiguous. Germline V gene data show CDR1 as SGHTA and CDR2 as FQGTGA. This CDR3 has 13 residues. With 5 bases removed from V and 6 bases from J, the gap between germline ends came to 10 bases. CDR3 nucleotide sequence: TGTGCCAGCAGCCGCCACAGTTCCGGGGAGCTGTTTTTT. It encodes CASSRHSSGELFF.

This clone was observed a handful of times. J is TRBJ2-1 and V is TRBV6-5; D might be TRBD1 (5 bases). The CDR3 totals 14 residues. V was cut by 6 bases and J by 2 bases, with 11 bases left in between. The germline V gene encodes CDR1 MNHEY and CDR2 SVGAGI. CDR3 in amino acids: CASRAGPAYNEQFF. In DNA, the CDR3 is TGTGCCAGCAGGGCAGGGCCGGCCTACAATGAGCAGTTCTTC.

In its sample, this clone was seen a few times. The V gene is TRBV29-1, the J gene TRBJ2-5; 9 nucleotides agree with TRBD1. Trimming took 5 bases from V and 2 from J; bases not matched to a gene: 9. Germline CDR1 is SQVTM and CDR2 is ANQGSEA. The CDR3 has 15 residues. The CDR3 nucleotides read TGCAGCGTTACGATGTCGGGACAGGGTCAAGAGACCCAGTACTTC. It translates to CSVTMSGQGQETQYF.

This chain uses TRBV5-6 with TRBJ2-7, with TRBD1 matching over 8 bases. The CDR3 is 14 residues long. Germline lookup yields CDR1 SGHDT and CDR2 YYEEEE. Trimming cost V 6 bases and J 2 bases; bases outside gene matches: 7. CDR3 DNA sequence: TGTGCCAGCACCCTTCGGACAGGGCCCTACGAGCAGTACTTC. Translated: CASTLRTGPYEQYF.

This clone was counted once. V and J are TRBV4-1 and TRBJ2-7; 10 nucleotides match TRBD2. The length of the CDR3 is 17 residues. Trimming at V came to 3 bases and at J to 0 bases, leaving 8 bases not matched to a gene. CDR1 and CDR2 (germline): MGHRA, YSYEKL. The CDR3 region is CASSQKTPSGSSYEQYF. CDR3 in DNA: TGCGCCAGCAGCCAGAAGACCCCTAGCGGGAGCTCCTACGAGCAGTACTTC.

The CDR3 spells CASSLGQGDGYTF. CDR3 coding DNA: TGTGCCAGCAGCTTAGGGCAGGGGGATGGCTACACCTTC. The rearrangement uses TRBV11-2 and TRBJ1-2, with 7 nucleotides matching TRBD1. The junction had 2 bases not matched to a gene; V was cut back by 1 base and J by 6 bases. Germline loops: CDR1 SGHAT, CDR2 FQNNGV. This CDR3 spans 13 amino acids.

The J gene is TRBJ2-2, the V gene TRBV12-5; 8 nucleotides match TRBD1. V gave up 1 base and J gave up 1 base; unmatched junction bases: 2. The length of the CDR3 is 16 residues. The germline V gene has CDR1 LGHNT and CDR2 FRNRAP. CDR3 amino acids: CASGLGQGLNTGELFF. In DNA, the CDR3 is TGTGCTAGTGGTTTGGGACAGGGGTTGAACACCGGGGAGCTGTTTTTT.

The genes are TRBV6-1 and TRBJ1-1; 7 positions match TRBD1. The J segment lost 7 bases and the V segment lost 10 bases, leaving 6 bases of the junction unmatched. The germline gives CDR1 MNHNS, CDR2 SASEGT. This CDR3 has 11 amino acids. The CDR3, as DNA: TGTGCCACTTCGACAGGGAATGAAGCTTTCTTT. Translating gives CATSTGNEAFF.

This clone was recorded once. The chain joins TRBV5-6 to TRBJ2-7; 9 bases align to TRBD1. J gave up 6 bases and V 2 bases, and 9 bases lay outside the gene matches. In germline, CDR1 is SGHDT, CDR2 YYEEEE. CDR3 length: 15 residues. The CDR3 protein is CASSLITGGFPEQYF. CDR3 in DNA: TGTGCCAGCAGCTTAATCACAGGGGGCTTTCCCGAGCAGTACTTC.

The chain uses TRBV5-1 and TRBJ2-2; TRBD1 might be the D (6 bases). V lost 2 bases, J lost 4 bases, and 15 bases lay in between. This CDR3 has 16 amino acids. Germline lookup yields CDR1 SGHRS and CDR2 YFSETQ. CDR3 in DNA: TGCGCCAGCAGCTTCGTACAGGGAACTAGCACCGGGGAGCTGTTTTTT. Encoded protein: CASSFVQGTSTGELFF.

V gene TRBV5-1 combines with J gene TRBJ2-3; D might be TRBD1 (6 bases). Germline lookup yields CDR1 SGHRS and CDR2 YFSETQ. Trimming left V 1 base short and J 0 bases short, with 15 bases between. This CDR3 is 17 amino acids long. CDR3 DNA: TGCGCCAGCAGCTTGATGGTGTCAGGGGAGAGCACAGATACGCAGTATTTT. Translated, it gives CASSLMVSGESTDTQYF.

This clone was seen a few times. The chain employs TRBV30 and TRBJ2-7; D possibly corresponds to TRBD2 (5 bases). V lost 0 bases and J 6 bases, leaving 18 bases between the germline ends. The CDR3 covers 15 residues. Germline-derived CDR1 and CDR2 are GTSNPN and SVGIG (reference sequence). CDR3 sequence: CAWSVPLGVASEQYF. The CDR3 region has the DNA TGTGCCTGGAGTGTACCTCTTGGGGTAGCGAGCGAGCAGTACTTC.